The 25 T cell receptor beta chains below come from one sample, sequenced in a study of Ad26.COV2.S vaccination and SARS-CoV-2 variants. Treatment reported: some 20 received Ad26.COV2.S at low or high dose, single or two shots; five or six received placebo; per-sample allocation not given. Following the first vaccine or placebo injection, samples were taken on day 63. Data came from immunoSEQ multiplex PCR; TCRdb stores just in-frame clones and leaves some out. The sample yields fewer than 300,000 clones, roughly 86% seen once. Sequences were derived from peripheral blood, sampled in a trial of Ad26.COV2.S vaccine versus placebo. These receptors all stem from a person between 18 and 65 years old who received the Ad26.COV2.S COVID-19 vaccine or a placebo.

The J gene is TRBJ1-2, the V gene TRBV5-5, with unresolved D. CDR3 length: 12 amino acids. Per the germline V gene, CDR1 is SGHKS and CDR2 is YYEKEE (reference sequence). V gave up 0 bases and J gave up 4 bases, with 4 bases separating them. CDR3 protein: CASSLGTYGYTF. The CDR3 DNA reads TGTGCCAGCAGCTTGGGGACCTATGGCTACACCTTC. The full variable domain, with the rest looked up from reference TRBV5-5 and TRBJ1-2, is DAGVTQSPTHLIKTRGQQVTLRCSPISGHKSVSWYQQVLGQGPQFIFQYYEKEERGRGNFPDRFSARQFPNYSSELNVNALLLGDSALYLCASSLGTYGYTFGSGTRLTVV.

CDR3 loop: CASSLRGANEKLFF. DNA of the CDR3: TGTGCCAGCAGTTTACGAGGAGCTAATGAAAAACTGTTTTTT. This rearrangement joins TRBV27 to TRBJ1-4; D uncertain. V lost 2 bases to trimming and J lost 3 bases, with 7 bases between them. Germline V gene data show CDR1 as MNHEY and CDR2 as SMNVEV (reference sequence). The CDR3 is 14 residues long.

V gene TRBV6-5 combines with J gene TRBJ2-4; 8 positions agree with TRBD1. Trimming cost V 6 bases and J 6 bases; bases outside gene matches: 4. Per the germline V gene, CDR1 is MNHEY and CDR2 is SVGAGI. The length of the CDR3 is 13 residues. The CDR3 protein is CASRGGQANIQYF. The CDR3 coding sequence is TGTGCCAGCAGGGGGGGACAGGCAAACATTCAGTACTTC.

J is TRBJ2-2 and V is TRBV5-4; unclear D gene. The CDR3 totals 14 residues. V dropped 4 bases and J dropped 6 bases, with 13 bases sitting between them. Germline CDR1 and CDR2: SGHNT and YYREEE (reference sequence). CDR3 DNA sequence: TGTGCCAGCAGCCCCCTCGTCGACGCCGGGGAGCTGTTTTTT. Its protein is CASSPLVDAGELFF.

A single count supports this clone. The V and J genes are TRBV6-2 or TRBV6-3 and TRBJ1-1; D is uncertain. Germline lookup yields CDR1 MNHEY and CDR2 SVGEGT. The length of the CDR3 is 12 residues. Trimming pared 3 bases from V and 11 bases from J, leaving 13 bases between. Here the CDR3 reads CASSYFLSAAFF. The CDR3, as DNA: TGTGCCAGCAGTTATTTTCTATCAGCTGCTTTCTTT.

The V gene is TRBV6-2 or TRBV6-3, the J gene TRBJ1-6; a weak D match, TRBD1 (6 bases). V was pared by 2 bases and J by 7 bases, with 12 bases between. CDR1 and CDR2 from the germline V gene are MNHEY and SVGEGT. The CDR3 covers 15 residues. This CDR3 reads CASSYQTGLNSPLHF. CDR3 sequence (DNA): TGTGCCAGCAGTTACCAGACAGGTTTGAATTCACCCCTCCACTTT.

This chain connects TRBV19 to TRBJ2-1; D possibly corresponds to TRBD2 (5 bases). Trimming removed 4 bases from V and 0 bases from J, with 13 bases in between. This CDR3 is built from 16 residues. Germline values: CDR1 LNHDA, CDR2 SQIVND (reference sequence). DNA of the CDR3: TGTGCCAGTAGTAAAAGCGGAAGGAGCTCCTACAATGAGCAGTTCTTC. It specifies CASSKSGRSSYNEQFF.

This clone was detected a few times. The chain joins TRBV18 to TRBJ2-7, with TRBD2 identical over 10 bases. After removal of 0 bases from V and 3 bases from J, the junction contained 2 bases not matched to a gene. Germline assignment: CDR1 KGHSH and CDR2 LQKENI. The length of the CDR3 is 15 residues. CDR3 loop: CASSPPASGSYEQYF. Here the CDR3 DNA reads TGTGCCAGCTCACCACCCGCTAGCGGGAGCTACGAGCAGTACTTC.

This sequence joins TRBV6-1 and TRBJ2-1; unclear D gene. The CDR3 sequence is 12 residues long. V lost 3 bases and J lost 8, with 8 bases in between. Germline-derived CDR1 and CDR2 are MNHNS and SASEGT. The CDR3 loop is CASSDRRYEQFF. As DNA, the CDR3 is TGTGCCAGCAGTGATAGGCGATATGAGCAGTTCTTC.

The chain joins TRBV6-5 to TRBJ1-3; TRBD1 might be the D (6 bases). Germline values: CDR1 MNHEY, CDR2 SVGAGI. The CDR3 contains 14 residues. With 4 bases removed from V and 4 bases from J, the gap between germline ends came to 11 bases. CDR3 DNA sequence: TGTGCCAGCAGTTTCGGACAGAGAGGAAACACCATATATTTT. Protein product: CASSFGQRGNTIYF.

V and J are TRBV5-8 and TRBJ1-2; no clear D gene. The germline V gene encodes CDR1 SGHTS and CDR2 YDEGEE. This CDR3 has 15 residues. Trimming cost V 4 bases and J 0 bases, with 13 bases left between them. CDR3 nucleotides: TGTGCCAGCAGCCTGAGGCCAGGTCCTAACTATGGCTACACCTTC. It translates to CASSLRPGPNYGYTF.

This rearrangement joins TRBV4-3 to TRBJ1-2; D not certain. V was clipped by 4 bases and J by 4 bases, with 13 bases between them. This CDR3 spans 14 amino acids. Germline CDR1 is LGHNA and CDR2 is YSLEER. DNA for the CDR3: TGCGCCAGCAGCCCCGACTGGGAAAGCTATGGCTACACCTTC. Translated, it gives CASSPDWESYGYTF.

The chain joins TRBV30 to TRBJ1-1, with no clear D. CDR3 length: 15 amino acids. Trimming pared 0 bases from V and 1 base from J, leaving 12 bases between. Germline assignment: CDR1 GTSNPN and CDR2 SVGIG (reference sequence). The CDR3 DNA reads TGTGCCTGGAGTGTACTTGGGGTCGGGAACACTGAAGCTTTCTTT. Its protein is CAWSVLGVGNTEAFF. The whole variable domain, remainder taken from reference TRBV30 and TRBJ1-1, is SQTIHQWPATLVQPVGSPLSLECTVEGTSNPNLYWYRQAAGRGLQLLFYSVGIGQISSEVPQNLSASRPQDRQFILSSKKLLLSDSGFYLCAWSVLGVGNTEAFFGQGTRLTVV.

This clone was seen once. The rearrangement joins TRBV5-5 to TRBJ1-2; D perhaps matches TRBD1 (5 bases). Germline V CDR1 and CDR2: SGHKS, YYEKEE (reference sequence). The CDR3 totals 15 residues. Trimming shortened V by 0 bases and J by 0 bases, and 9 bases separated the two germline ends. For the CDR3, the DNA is TGTGCCAGCAGCTTGGGGGGGATTACTAACTATGGCTACACCTTC. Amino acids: CASSLGGITNYGYTF.

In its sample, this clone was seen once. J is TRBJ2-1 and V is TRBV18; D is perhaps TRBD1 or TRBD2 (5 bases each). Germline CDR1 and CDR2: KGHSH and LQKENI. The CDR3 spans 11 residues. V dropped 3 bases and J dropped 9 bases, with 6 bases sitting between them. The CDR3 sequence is CASSPGVEQFF. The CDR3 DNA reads TGTGCCAGCTCACCGGGGGTTGAGCAGTTCTTC.

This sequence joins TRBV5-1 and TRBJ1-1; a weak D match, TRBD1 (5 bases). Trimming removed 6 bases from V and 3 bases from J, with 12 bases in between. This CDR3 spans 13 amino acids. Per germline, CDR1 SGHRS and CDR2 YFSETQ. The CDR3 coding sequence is TGCGCCAGCACTCGGGGGGACGACACTGAAGCTTTCTTT. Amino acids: CASTRGDDTEAFF.

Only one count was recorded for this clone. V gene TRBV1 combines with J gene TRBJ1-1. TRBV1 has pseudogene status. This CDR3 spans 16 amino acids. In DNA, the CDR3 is TGCACCAGCGAAGAAGTGGTTTTAGGGTTGAACACTGAAGCTTTCTTT. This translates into CTSEEVVLGLNTEAFF.

CDR3 region: CASSLGPGALQETQYF. The DNA for the CDR3 is TGTGCCAGCAGCTTAGGGCCGGGGGCGCTCCAAGAGACCCAGTACTTC. This chain uses TRBV7-2 with TRBJ2-5, with D perhaps given as TRBD1 or TRBD2 (6 bases each). Germline values: CDR1 SGHTA, CDR2 FQGNSA. V was trimmed by 1 base and J by 1 base, leaving 13 bases between them. CDR3 length: 16 residues.

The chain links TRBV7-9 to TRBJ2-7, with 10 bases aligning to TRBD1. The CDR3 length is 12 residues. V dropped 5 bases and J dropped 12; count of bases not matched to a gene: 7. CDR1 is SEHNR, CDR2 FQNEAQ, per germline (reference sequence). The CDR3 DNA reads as TGTGCCAGCAGCCAGGGACAGGGGAGGACGTACTTC. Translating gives CASSQGQGRTYF.

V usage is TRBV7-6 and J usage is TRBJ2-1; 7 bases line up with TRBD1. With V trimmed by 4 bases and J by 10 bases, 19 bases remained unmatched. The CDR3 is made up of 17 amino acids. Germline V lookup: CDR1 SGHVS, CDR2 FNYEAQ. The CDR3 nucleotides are TGTGCCAGCAGCTCTCGCCGACCGGGACAGTCAGAAAGGGAGCAGTTCTTC. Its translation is CASSSRRPGQSEREQFF.

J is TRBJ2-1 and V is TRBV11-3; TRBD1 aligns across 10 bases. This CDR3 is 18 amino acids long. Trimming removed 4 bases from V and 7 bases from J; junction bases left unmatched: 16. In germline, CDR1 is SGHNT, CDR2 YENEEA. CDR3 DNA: TGTGCCAGCAGCTATGGGGACAGGGGTAAACGCGGTAATAATGAGCAGTTCTTC. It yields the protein CASSYGDRGKRGNNEQFF. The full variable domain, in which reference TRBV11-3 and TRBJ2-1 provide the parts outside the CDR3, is EAGVVQSPRYKIIEKKQPVAFWCNPISGHNTLYWYLQNLGQGPELLIRYENEEAVDDSQLPKDRFSAERLKGVDSTLKIQPAELGDSAVYLCASSYGDRGKRGNNEQFFGPGTRLTVL.

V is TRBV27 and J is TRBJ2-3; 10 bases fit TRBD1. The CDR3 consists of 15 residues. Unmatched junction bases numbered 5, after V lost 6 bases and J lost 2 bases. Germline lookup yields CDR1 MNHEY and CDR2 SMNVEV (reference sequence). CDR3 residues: CASRKGQGVTDTQYF. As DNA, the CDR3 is TGTGCCAGCAGAAAAGGACAGGGGGTCACAGATACGCAGTATTTT.

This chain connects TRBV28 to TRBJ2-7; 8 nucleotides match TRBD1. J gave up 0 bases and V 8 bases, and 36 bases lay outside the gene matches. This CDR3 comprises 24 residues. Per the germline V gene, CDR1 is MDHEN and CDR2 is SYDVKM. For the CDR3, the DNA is TGTGCCAGCTCCGAGGGACAGGCCGGGACTTCCTGGGCTTCTCTTGCTGGGACCTCCTACGAGCAGTACTTC. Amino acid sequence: CASSEGQAGTSWASLAGTSYEQYF.

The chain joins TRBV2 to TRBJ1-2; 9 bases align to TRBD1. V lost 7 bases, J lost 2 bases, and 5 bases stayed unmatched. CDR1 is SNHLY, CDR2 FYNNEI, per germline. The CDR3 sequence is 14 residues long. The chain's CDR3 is CASTTQGANYGYTF. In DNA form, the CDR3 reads TGTGCCAGCACAACACAGGGGGCCAACTATGGCTACACCTTC.

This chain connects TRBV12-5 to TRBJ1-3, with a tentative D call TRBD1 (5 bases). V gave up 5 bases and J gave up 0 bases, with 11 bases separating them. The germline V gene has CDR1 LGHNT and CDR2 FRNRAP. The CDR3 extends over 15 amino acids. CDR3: CASGRDGASGNTIYF. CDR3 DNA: TGTGCTAGTGGTCGGGACGGAGCCTCTGGAAACACCATATATTTT.